The T cell receptor (beta chain) described here comes from a study of blood T cell repertoires in COVID-19. Study at large: Nucleic acid was either cDNA or gDNA, and it came from T cells, B-cell-depleted T cells, or PBMCs.

Germline CDR1 reads SGHRS; CDR2 reads YFSETQ. With 5 bases removed from V and 5 bases from J, the gap between germline ends came to 16 bases. CDR3 length: 14 amino acids. Original processing methods: Estimates of nucleated cell counts were drawn from the amplification of reference gene primers. Clones were sequenced by immunoSEQ multiplex PCR, and TCRdb holds only the in-frame ones, with some missing. The D gene and trimming were derived from the DNA, and the V and J assignments and clone size from that table. The sample consists of around 320,000 clones, roughly 90% of them appearing once. Within 2 weeks of study entry, exposed participants had contacted a PCR-confirmed or clinician-diagnosed COVID-19 case.

The clonotype comes from a woman aged 30 to 39 who had been exposed to COVID-19. The chain employs TRBV5-1 and TRBJ2-5; D possibly corresponds to TRBD1 (7 bases). Source material: PBMCs or T cells enriched from blood (not recorded which). The CDR3 bases are TGCGCCAGCAGAGAAACAGGGGCGGGGGAGACCCAGTACTTC. It specifies CASRETGAGETQYF.